This T cell receptor beta chain emerged from a study of T-cell reconstitution after alpha-beta-depleted transplantation in children. V was clipped by 6 bases and J by 4 bases; unmatched bases: 5. Germline V gene sequence: CDR1 DFQATT, CDR2 SNEGSKA (reference sequence). The CDR3 spans 12 residues. Unique molecular identifiers were used to barcode this TCRbeta library. From the PCR reads, TCRdb called clonotypes with MiXCR, one entry per CDR3 protein. The sample consists of about 580,000 distinct CDR3 sequences, roughly 23% of them appearing once. This clonotype has only a few counts. The clonotype originates from a boy younger than two who had a stem cell transplant for acute myeloid leukemia, so the T cells may come from the graft donor. This chain links TRBV20-1 with TRBJ1-1, with 7 bases aligning to TRBD1. The sample here was PBMCs, mostly from graft donor cells, taken 360 days after TCRalphabeta/CD19-depleted stem cell transplant. CDR3 nucleotide sequence: TGCAGTGCCAGGGGGTTGGGCACTGAAGCTTTCTTT. Its protein product is CSARGLGTEAFF.